This passage covers 21 T cell receptor beta chains from one sample sequenced in a study of beta chain features in type 1 diabetes. cDNA synthesis used the whole RNA isolate, giving expressed TCRB sequences. Sequencing used immunoSEQ multiplex PCR; TCRdb keeps in-frame clones, though not all of them. The data hold a few hundred thousand clones, with roughly a fifth observed a single time. Specimen: naive CD4+ T cells from blood. These receptor sequences come from a woman in her late teens or twenties in good health.

In this sample, this clone turned up a few times. V usage is TRBV9 and J usage is TRBJ1-3; D is unclear. The CDR3 loop spans 15 amino acids. Germline V gene lookup returns CDR1 SGDLS and CDR2 YYNGEE. Trimming took 2 bases from V and 0 from J, leaving 9 bases between them. For the CDR3, the DNA is TGTGCCAGCAGCGTCGGACTCCTCTCTGGAAACACCATATATTTT. Translated: CASSVGLLSGNTIYF.

This clone was seen a handful of times. V is TRBV29-1 and J is TRBJ2-7; TRBD1 agrees at 9 bases. The CDR3 is 14 amino acids. Per the germline V gene, CDR1 is SQVTM and CDR2 is ANQGSEA. V trimming: 5 bases; J trimming: 4 bases; junction bases outside the gene matches: 9. CDR3 bases: TGCAGCGTTAAACCCGGGACAGGGCAATACGAGCAGTACTTC. It encodes CSVKPGTGQYEQYF.

This clone was recorded a few times. The chain recombines TRBV15 with TRBJ2-7, with no clear D. Germline V lookup: CDR1 LNHNV, CDR2 YYDKDF (reference sequence). This CDR3 contains 12 residues. V gave up 0 bases and J gave up 7 bases, with 7 bases separating them. The CDR3 DNA sequence: TGTGCCACCAGCAGAGATAAGAGGGAGCAGTACTTC. It codes for CATSRDKREQYF. The variable domain in full, completed from reference TRBV15 and TRBJ2-7, reads DAMVIQNPRYQVTQFGKPVTLSCSQTLNHNVMYWYQQKSSQAPKLLFHYYDKDFNNEADTPDNFQSRRPNTSFCFLDIRSPGLGDTAMYLCATSRDKREQYFGPGTRLTVT.

This chain links TRBV6-1 with TRBJ2-7; no clear D. CDR1 and CDR2 from the germline V gene are MNHNS and SASEGT. Deletions cut 6 bases from V and 3 bases from J, with 3 bases between. CDR3 size: 10 residues. The CDR3: CASRSYEQYF. The DNA for the CDR3 is TGTGCCAGCAGGAGCTACGAGCAGTACTTC.

This clone came up a few times. This chain connects TRBV9 to TRBJ2-3; possible D gene TRBD2, 5 bases. This CDR3 region has 14 residues. V dropped 4 bases and J dropped 0 bases, with 9 bases sitting between them. The germline V gene has CDR1 SGDLS and CDR2 YYNGEE. DNA of the CDR3: TGTGCCAGCAGCCCTCGGACTAGCACAGATACGCAGTATTTT. As protein: CASSPRTSTDTQYF.

V usage is TRBV9 and J usage is TRBJ2-7; 7 nucleotides align to TRBD1. This CDR3 has 15 amino acids. Germline CDR1 SGDLS, CDR2 YYNGEE. V shed 4 bases, J shed 2 bases, and the junction held 9 bases outside the gene matches. CDR3 in amino acids: CASSPISGGAYEQYF. The CDR3 coding sequence is TGTGCCAGCAGCCCCATTTCAGGGGGTGCCTACGAGCAGTACTTC. The full variable domain, rest sourced from reference TRBV9 and TRBJ2-7, is DSGVTQTPKHLITATGQRVTLRCSPRSGDLSVYWYQQSLDQGLQFLIQYYNGEERAKGNILERFSAQQFPDLHSELNLSSLELGDSALYFCASSPISGGAYEQYFGPGTRLTVT.

The V and J genes are TRBV11-2 and TRBJ2-5; D uncertain. CDR1 and CDR2 from the germline V gene are SGHAT and FQNNGV. With 4 bases removed from V and 5 bases from J, the gap between germline ends came to 8 bases. The CDR3 runs to 12 residues. CDR3 loop: CASSSSLETQYF. In nucleotides, the CDR3 is TGTGCCAGCAGCTCGTCCCTGGAGACCCAGTACTTC.

The table lists this clone with a few counts. This rearrangement joins TRBV2 to TRBJ2-7, with 7 bases fitting TRBD1. CDR1 and CDR2 from the germline V gene are SNHLY and FYNNEI. V trimming: 7 bases; J trimming: 0 bases; junction bases outside the gene matches: 6. CDR3 length: 14 amino acids. The CDR3 nucleotides are TGTGCCAGCATCCTTAGGGACAGCTCCTACGAGCAGTACTTC. Its protein is CASILRDSSYEQYF.

The J gene is TRBJ1-5, the V gene TRBV2; 7 bases fit TRBD1. J gave up 6 bases and V 6 bases, and 5 bases lay outside the gene matches. There are 13 residues in the CDR3. The germline CDR1 and CDR2 sequences are SNHLY and FYNNEI. CDR3 coding DNA: TGTGCCAGCAGCGACAGGGCTGGTCAGCCCCAGCATTTT. Residues: CASSDRAGQPQHF.

The CDR3 coding sequence is TGTGCCAGCAATAGGGACTACCCGTCCGGGGAGCTGTTTTTT. Amino acids: CASNRDYPSGELFF. This chain uses TRBV9 with TRBJ2-2, with 7 bases matching TRBD2. The CDR3 is 14 amino acids. CDR1 is SGDLS and CDR2 is YYNGEE in the germline V gene. V shed 6 bases, J shed 6 bases, and the junction held 8 bases outside the gene matches. The full variable domain, with the rest looked up from reference TRBV9 and TRBJ2-2, is DSGVTQTPKHLITATGQRVTLRCSPRSGDLSVYWYQQSLDQGLQFLIQYYNGEERAKGNILERFSAQQFPDLHSELNLSSLELGDSALYFCASNRDYPSGELFFGEGSRLTVL.

The chain uses TRBV6-6 and TRBJ1-5, with D possibly matching TRBD1 (6 bases). Germline V gene sequence: CDR1 MNHNY, CDR2 SVGAGI (reference sequence). The CDR3 runs to 15 residues. V shed 5 bases and J shed 3 bases, with 14 bases lying between them. The CDR3 region has the DNA TGTGCCAGCAGTCACCCCACAGGGAACAATCAGCCCCAGCATTTT. This encodes CASSHPTGNNQPQHF.

V and J are TRBV6-5 and TRBJ1-2; no clear D gene. The ends were cut back, 4 bases at V and 7 bases at J, with 10 bases in the middle. This CDR3 has 12 residues. Germline loops: CDR1 MNHEY, CDR2 SVGAGI. This CDR3 reads CASSSRGGGYTF. For the CDR3, the DNA is TGTGCCAGCAGTTCCCGAGGTGGTGGCTACACCTTC.

This clone was detected a few times. This chain uses TRBV21-1 with TRBJ1-6. TRBV21-1 is described as a pseudogene. This CDR3 region has 11 residues. The CDR3 sequence is CASTLTGPLHF. CDR3 DNA: TGTGCCAGCACCTTGACTGGGCCCCTCCACTTT.

The chain couples TRBV7-2 to TRBJ1-2, with D maybe TRBD1 (5 bases). Germline assignment: CDR1 SGHTA and CDR2 FQGNSA. This CDR3 is built from 14 residues. Trimming removed 5 bases at V and 8 bases at J, with 18 bases between. The CDR3 is CASSLPWGGWGYTF. Here the CDR3 DNA reads TGTGCCAGCAGCCTACCCTGGGGGGGTTGGGGCTACACCTTC.

V usage is TRBV28 and J usage is TRBJ1-2; TRBD1 is a possible D gene (5 bases). Per germline, CDR1 MDHEN and CDR2 SYDVKM. Deletions cut 6 bases from V and 3 bases from J, with 17 bases between. The length of the CDR3 is 15 residues. The CDR3 DNA reads TGTGCCAGCAGCCCTGGGGGGGTAGACTACTATGGCTACACCTTC. It codes for CASSPGGVDYYGYTF.

This clone appeared a few times. The CDR3 DNA follows: TGCGCCAGCAGCCCCGGGGGGGGCCAGGAAAAACTGTTTTTT. Its translation: CASSPGGGQEKLFF. J is TRBJ1-4 and V is TRBV5-1; a weak D match, TRBD1 (6 bases). V was shortened by 4 bases and J by 8 bases, with 15 bases between the two germline ends. Looked up from germline, CDR1 is SGHRS and CDR2 is YFSETQ. There are 14 residues in the CDR3.

The chain is built from TRBV4-1 and TRBJ1-2, with a weak D call TRBD1 (5 bases). The CDR3 extends over 14 amino acids. Trimming removed 1 base at V and 6 bases at J, with 12 bases between. From germline, CDR1 is MGHRA and CDR2 YSYEKL. Here the CDR3 reads CASSQAAGPHGYTF. Written as DNA, the CDR3 is TGCGCCAGCAGCCAAGCCGCAGGGCCTCATGGCTACACCTTC.

The chain has TRBV4-2 and TRBJ2-7; a weak D match, TRBD1 (6 bases). The germline CDR1 and CDR2 sequences are LGHNA and YNFKEQ. This CDR3 spans 14 amino acids. V shed 4 bases and J shed 0 bases, with 10 bases lying between them. CDR3 nucleotide sequence: TGTGCCAGCAGCCGCCTGGACAGCTCCTACGAGCAGTACTTC. It codes for CASSRLDSSYEQYF.

This clone was found a few times. The chain employs TRBV5-8 and TRBJ1-5, with D tentatively TRBD1 (6 bases). V was clipped by 3 bases and J by 2 bases, with 12 bases between them. Per germline, CDR1 SGHTS and CDR2 YDEGEE. The CDR3 runs 15 residues. CDR3 protein: CASSSTGSGNQPQHF. The CDR3 region has the DNA TGTGCCAGCAGCTCAACAGGGTCGGGCAATCAGCCCCAGCATTTT.

The genes are TRBV29-1 and TRBJ2-6; no clear D. Germline-derived CDR1 and CDR2 are SQVTM and ANQGSEA. The CDR3 runs to 13 residues. V was trimmed by 5 bases and J by 0 bases, leaving 5 bases between them. The CDR3 region has the DNA TGCAGCGTTTCGAGCTCTGGGGCCAACGTCCTGACTTTC. The encoded protein is CSVSSSGANVLTF.

The gene calls are TRBV7-2 and TRBJ2-1; a weak D match, TRBD2 (5 bases). Per germline, CDR1 SGHTA and CDR2 FQGNSA. The CDR3 has 15 amino acids. Trimming left V 5 bases short and J 5 bases short, with 16 bases between. Written as DNA, the CDR3 is TGTGCCAGCAGCCGAGGAGCGGCCCACAACAATGAGCAGTTCTTC. It yields the protein CASSRGAAHNNEQFF.